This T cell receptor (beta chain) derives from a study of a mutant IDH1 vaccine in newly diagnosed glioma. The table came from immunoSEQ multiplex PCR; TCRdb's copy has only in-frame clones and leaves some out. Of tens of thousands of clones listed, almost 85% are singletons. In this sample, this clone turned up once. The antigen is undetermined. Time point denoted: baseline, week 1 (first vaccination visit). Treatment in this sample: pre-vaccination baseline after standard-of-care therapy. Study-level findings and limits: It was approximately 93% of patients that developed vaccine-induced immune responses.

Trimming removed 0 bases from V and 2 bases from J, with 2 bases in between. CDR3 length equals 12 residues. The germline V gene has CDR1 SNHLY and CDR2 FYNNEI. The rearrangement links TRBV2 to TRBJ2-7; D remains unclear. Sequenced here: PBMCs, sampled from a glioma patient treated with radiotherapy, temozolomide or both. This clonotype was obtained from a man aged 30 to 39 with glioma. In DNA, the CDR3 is TGTGCCAGCAGTGAAGCGACCTACGAGCAGTACTTC. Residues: CASSEATYEQYF.